The rows below give T cell receptor beta chains drawn from one sample of a study of shared clonotypes between healthy human individuals. Profiling relied on immunoSEQ multiplex PCR, and the TCRdb table lists in-frame clones only, not all of them. The sample lists a few million clones; approximately 93% were seen once. Sequencing was performed on naive CD4+ T cells from PBMCs. These receptors were obtained from a man between 18 and 35 years old in good health. Some clones in this sample may be carry-over from other donors' samples. Both conserved end residues are part of each CDR3. D genes are given only for firm matches. A clone size is listed for some rows: how often the clone was seen (once, few, many), or a class if it is expanded.

d_gene,j_gene,abundance,v_gene,CDR3nt,CDR3aa
.,TRBJ1-1,.,TRBV29-1,TGCAGCGTCATCCTGCAGGCTCCCATGAACACTGAAGCTTTCTTT,CSVILQAPMNTEAFF
.,TRBJ1-1,.,TRBV5-1,TGCGCCAGCAGCCTCGGGACGAACACTGAAGCTTTCTTT,CASSLGTNTEAFF
.,TRBJ2-2,.,TRBV4-1,TGCGCCAGCACCCAGGAGGTAGCGGCGAACACCGGGGAGCTGTTTTTT,CASTQEVAANTGELFF
.,TRBJ2-2,once,TRBV20-1,TGCAGTGCTGGTCGGGGCGGGGAGCTGTTTTTT,CSAGRGGELFF
TRBD1,TRBJ2-7,.,TRBV4-3,TGCGCCAGCAGCCAAGATTACGGCAGGGGGCTATACGAGCAGTACTTC,CASSQDYGRGLYEQYF
.,TRBJ2-2,.,TRBV11-2,TGTGCCAGCAGCTTAGAAACCGGAACCGGGGAGCTGTTTTTT,CASSLETGTGELFF
TRBD1,TRBJ1-2,few,TRBV7-9,TGTGCCAGCAGCCCTCGGGACAGTGGCTACACCTTC,CASSPRDSGYTF
.,TRBJ2-2,.,TRBV2,TGTGCCAGCAGTGGGCCCCTATTCACCGGGGAGCTGTTTTTT,CASSGPLFTGELFF
TRBD2,TRBJ2-5,.,TRBV5-1,TGCGCCAGCAGCCAGATACTAGCGGGAGAAGAGACCCAGTACTTC,CASSQILAGEETQYF
TRBD1,TRBJ2-7,.,TRBV7-6,TGTGCCAGCAGTCAACATCCGGGACAGGCGCCGCACGAGCAGTACTTC,CASSQHPGQAPHEQYF
.,TRBJ1-1,.,TRBV5-6,TGTGCCAGCAGCTTAACTACTTGGGGCACTGAAGCTTTCTTT,CASSLTTWGTEAFF
.,TRBJ2-1,.,TRBV16,TGTGCCAGCAGCCAATCAGGGATCAATGAGCAGTTCTTC,CASSQSGINEQFF
.,TRBJ2-7,.,TRBV5-1,TGCGCCAGCAGCTTGGCGTCCTCCCCACGGGCTTCCTACGAGCAGTACTTC,CASSLASSPRASYEQYF
TRBD2,TRBJ2-3,.,TRBV9,TGTGCCAGCAGCCAGGGACTAGCGGGAGTTTTCAGGCAGTATTTT,CASSQGLAGVFRQYF
TRBD1,TRBJ2-3,.,TRBV6-6,TGTGCCAGCAGTTACCGGGACAGGGGCACAGATACGCAGTATTTT,CASSYRDRGTDTQYF
.,TRBJ2-7,.,TRBV7-2,TGTGCCAGCAGCTTAGCTGGGGGGCCCTACGAGCAGTACTTC,CASSLAGGPYEQYF
TRBD1,TRBJ1-1,few,TRBV29-1,TGCAGCGTCGGGACAGGGGGGTACACTGAAGCTTTCTTT,CSVGTGGYTEAFF
.,TRBJ2-2,.,TRBV5-4,TGTGCCAGCAGCTCACGGCAGGGAATCCCCGGGGAGCTGTTTTTT,CASSSRQGIPGELFF
.,TRBJ1-5,.,TRBV28,TGTGCCAGCAGTTCCCCCGGGGAAAGAGTTAATCAGCCCCAGCATTTT,CASSSPGERVNQPQHF
.,TRBJ2-5,.,TRBV4-1,TGCGCCAGCAGCCTTCAGTGGGGGGGGCGAGAGACCCAGTACTTC,CASSLQWGGRETQYF
TRBD1,TRBJ2-1,.,TRBV7-6,TGTGCCAGCAGCTTTGGGACAGGGGCTGCGAATGAGCAGTTCTTC,CASSFGTGAANEQFF
.,TRBJ2-3,.,TRBV9,TGTGCCAGCAGCGTAGGGGGTACCCCTCACACAGATACGCAGTATTTT,CASSVGGTPHTDTQYF
.,TRBJ2-2,.,TRBV7-9,TGTGCCAGCAGCCTCATAGACCCTAGCGGGGAGCTGTTTTTT,CASSLIDPSGELFF
.,TRBJ1-5,.,TRBV6-5,TGTGCCAGCAGCAAACGGACGGGGGGCAATCAGCCCCAGCATTTT,CASSKRTGGNQPQHF
TRBD2,TRBJ2-5,few,TRBV5-1,TGCGCCAGCAGCTTCGGACTAGCGGATCAAGAGACCCAGTACTTC,CASSFGLADQETQYF
.,TRBJ2-1,.,TRBV10-3,TGTGCCATCGACCAGAACTACAATGAGCAGTTCTTC,CAIDQNYNEQFF
TRBD1,TRBJ1-5,.,TRBV6-1,TGTGCCAGCACCCAGGGACAGGGGCCTGGTGGGGCCCAGCATTTT,CASTQGQGPGGAQHF
.,TRBJ2-5,.,TRBV9,TGTGCCAGCAGCCGGATATGGGGGCGAGAGACCCAGTACTTC,CASSRIWGRETQYF
.,TRBJ2-7,.,TRBV27,TGTGCCAGCAGTTTCGGACAGGCGGGGAACTACGAGCAGTACTTC,CASSFGQAGNYEQYF
TRBD2,TRBJ2-7,.,TRBV6-5,TGTGCCAGCAGTCCCCTGGGCGGGAGTTCCGAGCAGTACTTC,CASSPLGGSSEQYF
TRBD1,TRBJ1-1,.,TRBV9,TGTGCCAGCAGCCCCCAGACAGGGGGGACTGAAGCTTTCTTT,CASSPQTGGTEAFF
.,TRBJ2-3,.,TRBV7-9,TGTGCCAGCAGCACTCCCAATGGGGTCGATACGCAGTATTTT,CASSTPNGVDTQYF
.,TRBJ2-3,.,TRBV15,TGTGCCACCAGCAGAGATGGGAGATATACGCAGTATTTT,CATSRDGRYTQYF
TRBD1,TRBJ2-7,.,TRBV6-1,TGTGCCAGCAGTTTGGAAAGGACAGGGCCCTACGAGCAGTACTTC,CASSLERTGPYEQYF
TRBD1,TRBJ1-3,.,TRBV7-6,TGTGCCAGCAGCTTAGCCGGGACAGCTGGAAACACCATATATTTT,CASSLAGTAGNTIYF
.,TRBJ1-1,.,TRBV25-1,TGTGCCAGCAGTGAATTGGACAGCTTGAACACTGAAGCTTTCTTT,CASSELDSLNTEAFF
TRBD2,TRBJ2-2,.,TRBV28,TGTGCCACCTCGGGTAGCGGGAGGCCGACCGGGGAGCTGTTTTTT,CATSGSGRPTGELFF
TRBD1,TRBJ1-2,.,TRBV25-1,TGTGCCAGCAGGAATACAGGGGAGAACTATGGCTACACCTTC,CASRNTGENYGYTF
TRBD1,TRBJ2-5,.,TRBV18,TGTGCCAGCTCGGCCTACAGGGGGGAGACCCAGTACTTC,CASSAYRGETQYF
TRBD1,TRBJ2-7,once,TRBV5-4,TGTGCCAGCAGCTTCCGGGACAGGGACGAGCAGTACTTC,CASSFRDRDEQYF
TRBD2,TRBJ2-1,.,TRBV9,TGTGCCAGCAGCGCATCCGGGACTAGCCAACGTGAGCAGTTCTTC,CASSASGTSQREQFF
TRBD1,TRBJ1-1,.,TRBV6-1,TGTGCCAGCAGTGAGGCAGGGGGCGGACACACTGAAGCTTTCTTT,CASSEAGGGHTEAFF
.,TRBJ2-5,.,TRBV14,TGTGCCAGCAGCCGCCAAGAGACCCAGTACTTC,CASSRQETQYF
.,TRBJ2-6,.,TRBV9,TGTGCCAGCAGCGTAGACTCTGGGGCCAACGTCCTGACTTTC,CASSVDSGANVLTF
TRBD1,TRBJ1-1,.,TRBV4-1,TGCGCCAGCAGCCTAGCGGTCCGGGACAGGAGGAACACTGAAGCTTTCTTT,CASSLAVRDRRNTEAFF
.,TRBJ2-5,.,TRBV14,TGTGCCAGCAGCCAAGAGCAGGTTCAAGAGACCCAGTACTTC,CASSQEQVQETQYF
.,TRBJ2-3,.,TRBV6-1,TGTGCCAGCAGTGAAGCCTTTGGGGCCACAGATACGCAGTATTTT,CASSEAFGATDTQYF
TRBD2,TRBJ2-5,.,TRBV5-4,TGTGCCAGCAGCAAGAAACTAGCGGCTACCACCGTACTTCAAGAGACCCAGTACTTC,CASSKKLAATTVLQETQYF
.,TRBJ1-1,.,TRBV7-2,TGTGCCAGCAACCCAGAATGGGCGTGGACTGAAGCTTTCTTT,CASNPEWAWTEAFF
.,TRBJ2-1,.,TRBV5-1,TGCGCCAGCAGCACGGGCAGTGCAGGGGTTGCCTACAATGAGCAGTTCTTC,CASSTGSAGVAYNEQFF
.,TRBJ2-7,.,TRBV5-1,TGCGCCAGCAGCTTGGTACCGGGGGACCACGAGCAGTACTTC,CASSLVPGDHEQYF
.,TRBJ1-3,.,TRBV7-9,TGTGCCAGCAGCCCCGGGGGACCTGCATGGTATTTT,CASSPGGPAWYF
TRBD1,TRBJ2-7,.,TRBV5-4,TGTGCCAGCAGGGTCACAGGGGGCGAGCAGTACTTC,CASRVTGGEQYF
TRBD2,TRBJ2-7,.,TRBV12-5,TGTGCTAGTGGTCTCCCGGGGGGGTCCTACGAGCAGTACTTC,CASGLPGGSYEQYF